This T cell receptor (beta chain) was observed in a study of T cell repertoires in cytomegalovirus infection. Study summary: Public TCR beta signature analysis indicated the presence of both CMV infection and matching HLA type. Points from the study as a whole: Ex vivo, HLA-C-restricted CMV-specific TCR beta clonotypes prevailed over the rest of the response.

TCRdb analysed the reads with MiXCR anew, one entry per CDR3 protein. The sample yields approximately 320,000 distinct CDR3 sequences, 8% to 9.5% seen once. With regard to this clonotype: The antigen remains undetermined.

Germline CDR1 SNHLY, CDR2 FYNNEI. CDR3 length equals 16 residues. Sequencing was done on a sample of PBMCs. This receptor was identified in a human donor in good health (CMV status not recorded). Some clones in this sample may be carry-over from other donors' samples. The chain is built from TRBV2 and TRBJ2-2; D may match TRBD1 or TRBD2 (6 bases each). The CDR3 bases are TGTGCGTATTCTAGAGGGGGGACTTCGAACACCGGGGAGCTGTTTTTT. Translated, it gives CAYSRGGTSNTGELFF.